This entry describes one TCR beta chain. Its antigen has not been determined. Within one base of it there is no much larger clone, and no base qualities were kept. This record belongs to a study of blood T cell repertoires in COVID-19 (dated by TCRdb to 2018 to 2020). Some background on the complete study: Samples from collaborators originated in the United States, Italy and Spain and spanned both the acute and convalescent phases of COVID-19. Sample metadata almost always included a de-identified subject ID, COVID-19 status, age in years and sex. Deeply sampled blood TCRbeta repertoires from subjects exposed to, actively infected with, or recovered from COVID-19 were included in the dataset. The repertoires were released in a freely available public database meant as a resource for research on the immune response to SARS-CoV-2. The material from the prospective study consisted of cDNA or gDNA derived from T cells, B-cell-depleted T cells, or PBMCs. Where available, HLA class I and class II types were obtained from metadata supplied by the sample provider rather than from assay-based typing. Samples came from the ongoing ImmuneRACE study (first 160 participants) plus 1,254 subjects from 6 global collaborators. Study-wide findings and limitations: The quantity of clinical and demographic metadata differed by source and by participant and was supplied without curation.

The immunoSEQ Assay, a bias-controlled multiplex PCR, was used to amplify TCRbeta CDR3 regions from genomic DNA. In the paper's pipeline: The number of nucleated cells in each sample was estimated by amplification of reference gene primers within the assay. To quantify the absolute abundance of each unique TCRbeta CDR3 rearrangement, sequence reads were collapsed and filtered. Productive Simpson clonality was computed per sample as the square root of Simpson's diversity index over productive rearrangements. TCRdb mirrors the immuneACCESS table, restricted to in-frame sequences. Some clones are absent from its copies; in checked studies, under half trace to an unresolved V gene, and the reason for the others is unknown. Clonal size and the V and J genes are those of that table, whereas D and trimming came from the DNA. Across this sample there are fewer than 350,000 clones, with around 85% seen only once. The ten largest clones capture around 2% of the sample.

Enrolling through a virtual design, the prospective study's participants ranged in age from roughly 18 to 100 years and lived across 20 to 30 United States geographic areas. Cohort assignment in the prospective study relied on participant-reported clinical history from a screening survey and a study questionnaire. Exposed participants had been in contact with someone with a PCR-confirmed or clinician-diagnosed COVID-19 case within 2 weeks of study entry. In the prospective study, whole blood, serum and a nasopharyngeal or oropharyngeal swab were collected from each participant by mobile phlebotomists. Participants in the prospective study had the option to provide additional blood draws and questionnaires over a 2-month period. Before DNA extraction, blood samples from the prospective study were shipped at room temperature or frozen. CDR3 length: 15 amino acids, cysteine to phenylalanine. CDR3 DNA is the only sequence kept; it has 45 bases, read in frame from the first base. For CDR1 and CDR2, the germline V gene lists KGHDR and SFDVKD. The V end loses 3 bases and the J end loses 5 bases, and a stretch of 13 bases separates them.

The source of this sequence is a woman under 40 who had been exposed to COVID-19. The chain is made from TRBV24-1 and TRBJ2-1; the D gene is perhaps TRBD1, on 6 matching bases. Sequences were obtained from PBMCs or T cells enriched from blood (not recorded which). The bases are TGTGCCACCAGTGATGGGGACAATCTCGACAATGAGCAGTTCTTC. Its protein product is CATSDGDNLDNEQFF.